Each of the 9 T cell receptor beta chains below was sequenced from the same sample in a study of blood T cell repertoires in COVID-19 (TCRdb year 2020). The library relied on the immunoSEQ multiplex PCR assay. TCRdb mirrors the immuneACCESS table, restricted to in-frame sequences. Some clones are absent from its copies; in checked studies, under half trace to an unresolved V gene, and the reason for the others is unknown. Counted in this sample were some 130,000 clones; 84% of them appeared once. Jointly, the top ten make up under 5.5% of the sample. The sample comprised PBMCs or T cells enriched from blood (not recorded which). The receptors derive from a man between 40 and 49 years old with acute COVID-19.

The rearrangement joins TRBV3-1 (or the pseudogene TRBV3-2) to TRBJ1-5; the D is unclear. V shed 5 bases and J shed 6 bases, with 11 bases lying between them. Germline CDR1 is LGHDT and CDR2 is YNNKEL (reference sequence). This CDR3 has 13 amino acids. The CDR3 coding sequence is TGTGCCAGCAGCTCCCACGGTGCTCAGCCCCAGCATTTT. Amino acids: CASSSHGAQPQHF.

The V gene is TRBV2, the J gene TRBJ2-7; 9 bases are a match to TRBD2. Trimming removed 10 bases from V and 4 bases from J; junction bases left unmatched: 5. The CDR3 spans 12 residues. The germline CDR1 and CDR2 sequences are SNHLY and FYNNEI. The CDR3 sequence is CATLSGSYEQYF. CDR3 nucleotides: TGTGCCACCCTTAGCGGGAGTTACGAGCAGTACTTC.

J is TRBJ1-1 and V is TRBV30; a possible D gene is TRBD1 (5 bases). This CDR3 contains 14 residues. Germline assignment: CDR1 GTSNPN and CDR2 SVGIG (reference sequence). Trimming removed 2 bases at V and 10 bases at J, with 20 bases between. The CDR3 sequence: CAWSFSAGNGGAFF. CDR3 sequence (DNA): TGTGCCTGGAGTTTTTCAGCAGGAAACGGGGGAGCTTTCTTT.

This clone was recorded once. The rearrangement joins TRBV9 to TRBJ2-1, with 11 bases aligning to TRBD2. This CDR3 is 15 amino acids long. The ends lost 4 bases at V and 6 bases at J; junction bases unmatched: 6. The V gene's germline CDR1 is SGDLS and CDR2 YYNGEE. CDR3 coding DNA: TGTGCCAGCAGCAGCACCGGGACTAGCGGCAATGAGCAGTTCTTC. Its protein product is CASSSTGTSGNEQFF.

J is TRBJ1-5 and V is TRBV12-3 or TRBV12-4; no definite D call. Trimming cost V 7 bases and J 2 bases, with 6 bases left between them. The CDR3 is 12 amino acids. In nucleotides, the CDR3 is TGTGCCAGCAACGGGGGCAATCAGCCCCAGCATTTT. Its translation is CASNGGNQPQHF.

This clone came up a few times. The rearrangement links TRBV2 to TRBJ1-2; TRBD1 is a possible D gene (6 bases). The CDR3 runs to 15 residues. Germline V gene sequence: CDR1 SNHLY, CDR2 FYNNEI. V lost 6 bases and J 4 bases, leaving 18 bases between the germline ends. CDR3 region: CASRIQGSTLYGYTF. In DNA form, the CDR3 reads TGTGCCAGCAGGATACAGGGCTCTACCCTCTATGGCTACACCTTC.

The chain combines TRBV9 with TRBJ2-5, with 9 bases that match TRBD2. V lost 0 bases and J lost 5; bases outside the gene matches: 20. CDR3 length: 20 amino acids. In germline, CDR1 is SGDLS, CDR2 YYNGEE. CDR3 coding DNA: TGTGCCAGCAGCGTAGGTTGGCGGGCTAGCGGGACCCTTGGGGAGGAGACCCAGTACTTC. This codes for CASSVGWRASGTLGEETQYF.

The J gene is TRBJ1-3, the V gene TRBV4-1, with TRBD1 identical over 10 bases. Trimming removed 4 bases from V and 6 bases from J; junction bases left unmatched: 3. Germline V gene data show CDR1 as MGHRA and CDR2 as YSYEKL. The CDR3 has 14 residues. The chain's CDR3 is CASSRGQGENTIYF. CDR3 DNA sequence: TGCGCCAGCAGCCGTGGACAGGGGGAAAACACCATATATTTT.

This rearrangement joins TRBV11-2 to TRBJ1-6; the match to TRBD1 covers 11 bases. The ends lost 1 base at V and 7 bases at J; junction bases unmatched: 6. This CDR3 has 17 residues. CDR1 is SGHAT and CDR2 is FQNNGV in the germline V gene. CDR3 in amino acids: CASSLAGQGARNSPLHF. The CDR3 DNA reads TGTGCCAGCAGCTTAGCCGGACAGGGGGCGCGGAATTCACCCCTCCACTTT.